The 6 T cell receptor beta chains given below trace back to one sample, sequenced in a study of CD8 T cells in ankylosing spondylitis. Study conclusions and caveats: What seemed typical of ankylosing spondylitis blood was a TCR beta motif built from about eight highly homologous variants.

No cognate antigen is known for these TCRs. TCRdb processed the 5' RACE reads anew with MiXCR; each CDR3 protein has one entry. The data contain fewer than 550,000 distinct CDR3 sequences, about 5.4% of them singletons. The sequencing sample was made of blood, either unsorted or a sorted T cell fraction (not recorded which). The receptors shown here come from a male donor with ankylosing spondylitis.

This clonotype was picked up many times. The chain is built from TRBV5-6 and TRBJ1-5; D remains unclear. The V gene lost 3 bases and the J gene lost 5 bases, with 12 bases spanning the gap. Germline values: CDR1 SGHDT, CDR2 YYEEEE. CDR3 length equals 14 residues. Here the CDR3 reads CASSSRAADQPQHF. In nucleotides, the CDR3 is TGTGCCAGCAGCTCGAGGGCAGCTGATCAGCCCCAGCATTTT.

There are many counts of this clonotype. This CDR3 reads CSVSDPAGTGELFF. The CDR3 DNA sequence: TGCAGCGTATCCGACCCCGCGGGCACCGGGGAGCTGTTTTTT. This chain uses TRBV29-1 with TRBJ2-2, with D possibly TRBD2 on 5 matching bases. Trimming pared 6 bases from V and 4 bases from J, leaving 15 bases between. The length of the CDR3 is 14 residues. The germline V gene encodes CDR1 SQVTM and CDR2 ANQGSEA.

The chain carries TRBV7-2 and TRBJ2-7, with D perhaps assigned TRBD1 or TRBD2 (5 bases each). The CDR3 loop spans 14 amino acids. The V end lost 6 bases, the J end lost 2 bases, and 14 bases lay between the germline ends. Germline V lookup: CDR1 SGHTA, CDR2 FQGNSA. CDR3 in DNA: TGTGCCAGCAGTGATTCAGGGACCACCTACGAGCAGTACTTC. Amino acids: CASSDSGTTYEQYF.

There are many counts of this clonotype. The gene calls are TRBV29-1 and TRBJ2-3; D unresolved. Trimming took off 4 bases at V and 0 bases at J, with 14 bases between the two ends. The CDR3 loop spans 15 amino acids. The germline CDR1 and CDR2 sequences are SQVTM and ANQGSEA. The CDR3 reads CSVVGSQTSTDTQYF. The CDR3, as DNA: TGCAGCGTTGTCGGCAGCCAGACTAGCACAGATACGCAGTATTTT.

This clonotype was seen many times. The chain joins TRBV29-1 to TRBJ1-1, with D perhaps matching TRBD1 (6 bases). Germline-derived CDR1 and CDR2 are SQVTM and ANQGSEA. The CDR3 extends over 16 amino acids. Trimming left V 4 bases short and J 0 bases short, with 18 bases between. CDR3 nucleotide sequence: TGCAGCGTTGTCGTGGGGGCGCCCTGGATGAACACTGAAGCTTTCTTT. This gives the protein CSVVVGAPWMNTEAFF. Full variable domain (outside the CDR3, taken from reference TRBV29-1 and TRBJ1-1): SAVISQKPSRDICQRGTSLTIQCQVDSQVTMMFWYRQQPGQSLTLIATANQGSEATYESGFVIDKFPISRPNLTFSTLTVSNMSPEDSSIYLCSVVVGAPWMNTEAFFGQGTRLTVV.

This clonotype is a singleton in its sample. The chain carries TRBV20-1 and TRBJ2-7; 7 bases line up with TRBD2. From germline, CDR1 is DFQATT and CDR2 SNEGSKA (reference sequence). Germline trimming cut 0 bases from V and 4 bases from J; bases unmatched to any gene: 12. The CDR3 covers 16 residues. The CDR3 nucleotides are TGCAGTGCTAGAGATCGGTACCGGGGGGAGCGGTACGAGCAGTACTTC. This encodes CSARDRYRGERYEQYF.